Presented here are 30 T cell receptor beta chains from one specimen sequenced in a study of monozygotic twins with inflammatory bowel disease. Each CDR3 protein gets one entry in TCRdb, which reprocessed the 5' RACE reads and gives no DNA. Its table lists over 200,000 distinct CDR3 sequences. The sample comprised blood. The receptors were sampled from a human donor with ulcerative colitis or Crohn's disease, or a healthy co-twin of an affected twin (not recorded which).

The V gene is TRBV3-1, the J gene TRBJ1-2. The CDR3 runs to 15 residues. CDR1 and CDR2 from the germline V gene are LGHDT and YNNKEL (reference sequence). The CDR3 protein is CASSPGLAIFYGYTF.

The CDR3: CASSKNRGRNYNEQFF. The genes are TRBV5-6 and TRBJ2-1. This CDR3 has 16 residues. In germline, CDR1 is SGHDT, CDR2 YYEEEE.

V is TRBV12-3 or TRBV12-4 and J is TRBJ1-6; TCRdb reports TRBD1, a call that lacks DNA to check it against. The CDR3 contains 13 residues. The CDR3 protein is CASRQGLDSPLHF.

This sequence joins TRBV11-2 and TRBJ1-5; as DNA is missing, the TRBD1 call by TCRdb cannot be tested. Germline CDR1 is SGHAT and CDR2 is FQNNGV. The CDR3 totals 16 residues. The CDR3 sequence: CASSQSRGTVLEPQHF. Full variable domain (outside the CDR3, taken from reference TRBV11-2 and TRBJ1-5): EAGVAQSPRYKIIEKRQSVAFWCNPISGHATLYWYQQILGQGPKLLIQFQNNGVVDDSQLPKDRFSAERLKGVDSTLKIQPAKLEDSAVYLCASSQSRGTVLEPQHFGDGTRLSIL.

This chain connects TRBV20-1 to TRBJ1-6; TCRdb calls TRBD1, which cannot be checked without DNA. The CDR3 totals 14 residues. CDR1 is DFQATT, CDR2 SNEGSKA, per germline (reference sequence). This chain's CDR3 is CSVGTGEFNSPLHF.

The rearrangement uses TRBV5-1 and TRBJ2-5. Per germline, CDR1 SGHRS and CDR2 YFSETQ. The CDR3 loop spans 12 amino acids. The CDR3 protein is CASGTGQETQYF.

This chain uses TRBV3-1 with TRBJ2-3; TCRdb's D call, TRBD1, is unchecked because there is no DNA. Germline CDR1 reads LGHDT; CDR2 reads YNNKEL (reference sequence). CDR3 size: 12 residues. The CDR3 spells CASSFGQGAQYF.

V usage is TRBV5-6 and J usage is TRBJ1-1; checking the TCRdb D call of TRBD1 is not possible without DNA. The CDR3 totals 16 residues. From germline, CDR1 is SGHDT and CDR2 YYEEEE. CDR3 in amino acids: CASSLRQGVKNTEAFF.

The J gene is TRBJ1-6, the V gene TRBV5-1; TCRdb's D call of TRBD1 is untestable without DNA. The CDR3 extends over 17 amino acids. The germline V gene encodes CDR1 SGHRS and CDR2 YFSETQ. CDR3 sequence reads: CASSFSGRSSYNSPLHF.

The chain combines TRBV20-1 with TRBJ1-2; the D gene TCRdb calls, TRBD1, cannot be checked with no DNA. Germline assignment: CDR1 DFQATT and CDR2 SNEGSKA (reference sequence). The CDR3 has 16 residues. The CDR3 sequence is CSARDGYGVDRGGYTF.

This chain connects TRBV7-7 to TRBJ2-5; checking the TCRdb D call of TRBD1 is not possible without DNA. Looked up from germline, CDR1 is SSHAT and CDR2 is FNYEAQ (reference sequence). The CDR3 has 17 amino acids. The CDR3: CASSPDPGQGTPETQYF.

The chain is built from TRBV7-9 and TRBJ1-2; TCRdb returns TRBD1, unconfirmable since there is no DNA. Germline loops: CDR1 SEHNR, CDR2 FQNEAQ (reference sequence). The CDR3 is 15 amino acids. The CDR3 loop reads CASSLNDRGNYGYTF.

The CDR3: CASKGTVAYYGYTF. This chain joins TRBV2 and TRBJ1-2. The CDR3 contains 14 residues. In germline, CDR1 is SNHLY, CDR2 FYNNEI.

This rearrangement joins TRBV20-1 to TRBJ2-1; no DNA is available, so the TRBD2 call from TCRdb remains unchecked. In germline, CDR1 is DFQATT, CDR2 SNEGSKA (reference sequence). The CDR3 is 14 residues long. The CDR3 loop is CSAQRAGKYNEQFF.

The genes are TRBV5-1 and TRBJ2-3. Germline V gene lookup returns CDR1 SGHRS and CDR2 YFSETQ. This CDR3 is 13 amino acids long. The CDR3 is CASSLGFTDTQYF. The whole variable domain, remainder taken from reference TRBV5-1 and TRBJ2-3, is KAGVTQTPRYLIKTRGQQVTLSCSPISGHRSVSWYQQTPGQGLQFLFEYFSETQRNKGNFPGRFSGRQFSNSRSEMNVSTLELGDSALYLCASSLGFTDTQYFGPGTRLTVL.

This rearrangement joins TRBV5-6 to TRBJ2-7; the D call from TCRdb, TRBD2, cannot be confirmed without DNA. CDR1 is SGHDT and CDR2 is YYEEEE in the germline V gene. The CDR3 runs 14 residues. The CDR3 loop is CASSFGVRTYEQYF.

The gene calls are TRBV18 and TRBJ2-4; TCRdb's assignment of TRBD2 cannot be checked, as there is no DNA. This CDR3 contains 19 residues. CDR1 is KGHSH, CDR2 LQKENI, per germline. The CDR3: CASSPIVAGGPAAKNIQYF.

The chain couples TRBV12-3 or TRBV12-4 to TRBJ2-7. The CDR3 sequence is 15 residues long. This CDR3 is CASSQVTTLSYEQYF.

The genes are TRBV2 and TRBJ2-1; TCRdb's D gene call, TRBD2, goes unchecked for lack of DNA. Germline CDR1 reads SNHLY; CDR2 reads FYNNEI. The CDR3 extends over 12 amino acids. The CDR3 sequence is CASTRVLGEQFF.

The chain's CDR3 is CATRERLNTGELFF. V is TRBV5-1 and J is TRBJ2-2. This CDR3 is 14 amino acids long. Germline V gives CDR1 SGHRS, CDR2 YFSETQ.

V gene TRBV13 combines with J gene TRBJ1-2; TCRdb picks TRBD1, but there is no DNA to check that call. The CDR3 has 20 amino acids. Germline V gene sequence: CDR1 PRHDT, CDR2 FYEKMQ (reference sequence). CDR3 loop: CASSFKFIYRTGDRGYGYTF.

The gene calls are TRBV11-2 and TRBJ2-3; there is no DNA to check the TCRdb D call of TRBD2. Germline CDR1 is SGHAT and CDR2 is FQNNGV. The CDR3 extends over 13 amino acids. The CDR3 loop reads CASSLSAADTQYF. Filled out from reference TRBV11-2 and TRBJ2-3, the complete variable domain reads EAGVAQSPRYKIIEKRQSVAFWCNPISGHATLYWYQQILGQGPKLLIQFQNNGVVDDSQLPKDRFSAERLKGVDSTLKIQPAKLEDSAVYLCASSLSAADTQYFGPGTRLTVL.

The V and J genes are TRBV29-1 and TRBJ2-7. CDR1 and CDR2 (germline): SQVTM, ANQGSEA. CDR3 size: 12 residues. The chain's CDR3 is CSAVGSSYEQYF.

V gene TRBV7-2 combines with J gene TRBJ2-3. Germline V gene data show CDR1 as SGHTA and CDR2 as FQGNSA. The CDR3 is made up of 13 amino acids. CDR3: CASSFFQEDTQYF.

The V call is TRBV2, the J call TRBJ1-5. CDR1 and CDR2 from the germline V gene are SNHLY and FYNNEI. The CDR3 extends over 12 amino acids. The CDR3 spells CASSETREPQHF. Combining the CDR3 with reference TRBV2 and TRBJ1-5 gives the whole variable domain EPEVTQTPSHQVTQMGQEVILRCVPISNHLYFYWYRQILGQKVEFLVSFYNNEISEKSEIFDDQFSVERPDGSNFTLKIRSTKLEDSAMYFCASSETREPQHFGDGTRLSIL.

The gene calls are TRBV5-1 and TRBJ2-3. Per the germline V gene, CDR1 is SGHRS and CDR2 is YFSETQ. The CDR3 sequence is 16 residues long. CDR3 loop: CASSLAEWHFTDTQYF.

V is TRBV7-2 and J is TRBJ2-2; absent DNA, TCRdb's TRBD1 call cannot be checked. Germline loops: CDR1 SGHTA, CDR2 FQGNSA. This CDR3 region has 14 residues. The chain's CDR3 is CASSPGPNTGELFF.

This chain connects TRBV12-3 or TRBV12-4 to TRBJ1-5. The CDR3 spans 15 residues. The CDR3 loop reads CASSLSWYSNQPQHF.

The CDR3 loop reads CASSSSTGQALNEQFF. The chain carries TRBV12-3 or TRBV12-4 and TRBJ2-1; TCRdb gives TRBD1 as the D gene, but with no DNA this cannot be confirmed. The CDR3 is 16 residues long.

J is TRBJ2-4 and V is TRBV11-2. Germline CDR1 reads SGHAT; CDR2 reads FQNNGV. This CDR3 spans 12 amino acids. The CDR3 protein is CASSLLVDIQYF.